This T cell receptor (beta chain) was identified in a study of T cell responses to AZD1222 COVID-19 vaccine. General study points: Females made up more of the donors, who were largely white British, and clonal diversity may have come out too low.

CDR3 length equals 17 residues. Concerning this clone itself: Its antigen remains unidentified.

The assay was immunoSEQ multiplex PCR, and TCRdb's table has in-frame clones only and misses some. The sample has approximately 190,000 clones; roughly 93% are singletons. The genes are TRBV21-1 and TRBJ1-6; the D call TRBD1 from the table was never checked on the DNA. TRBV21-1 is flagged as a pseudogene. This specimen consisted of peripheral blood, obtained on day 0 of AZD1222 vaccination. The sequence derives from an adult in good health. CDR3 amino acids: CASSKVICAGGCSPLHF. The CDR3, as DNA: TGTGCCAGCAGCAAAGTAATATGTGCAGGGGGATGTTCACCCCTCCACTTT.